This T cell receptor (beta chain) was obtained from a study of T cell responses to AZD1222 COVID-19 vaccine. Study context: Recipients boosted at about 4 weeks or about 12 weeks are pooled.

V was cut by 4 bases and J by 2 bases, with 11 bases left in between. This CDR3 comprises 14 residues. Per the germline V gene, CDR1 is KGHSH and CDR2 is LQKENI. Overall study findings and caveats: Vaccine-associated CD4 TCRs ranged over spike, dominating at 160-218 and 743-854. The donor group comprised mostly white British people and more females; the analysis possibly underestimated clonal diversity.

Only a few counts were recorded for this clone. Its target is unknown. TCRdb keeps only in-frame clones here, not all; method: immunoSEQ multiplex PCR. The sample contains roughly 180,000 clones, roughly nine tenths of which appear only once. This sequence joins TRBV18 and TRBJ1-2; perhaps TRBD1 as D (6 bases). The TCR sequence derives from an adult in good health. The specimen comprised peripheral blood, sampled on day 0 of AZD1222 vaccination. CDR3 sequence reads: CASSHDRSNYGYTF. The CDR3 DNA is TGTGCCAGCTCACACGACAGGTCGAACTATGGCTACACCTTC.